This TCR beta chain was identified in a study of glioma-infiltrating T cells after dendritic cell vaccination. Background on the study: Patients received three intradermal dendritic cell vaccine injections at biweekly intervals. Study-level results: TCR clonality showed no direct relationship with survival. Higher pretreatment TIL content predicted longer progression-free time and survival.

Clones were sequenced by immunoSEQ multiplex PCR, and TCRdb holds only the in-frame ones, with some missing. The sample holds some 110,000 clones, around 89% seen once. The time point denotes: after dendritic cell vaccination, including at tumor progression/relapse. All glioblastoma patients lacked an isocitrate dehydrogenase mutation. The V and J ends lost 3 bases and 7 bases, in that order; junction bases with no gene match: 8. This CDR3 spans 15 amino acids. Germline V gene data show CDR1 as LNHDA and CDR2 as SQIVND (reference sequence). Remarks on this clone: Its antigen is still unknown.

The sample consisted of blood, taken after dendritic cell vaccination. The receptor comes from a human donor with glioblastoma. The chain combines TRBV19 with TRBJ2-1; 8 bases agree with TRBD1. The CDR3 reads CASSMDRAPSNEQFF. The DNA for the CDR3 is TGTGCCAGTAGTATGGACAGGGCGCCGAGTAATGAGCAGTTCTTC.